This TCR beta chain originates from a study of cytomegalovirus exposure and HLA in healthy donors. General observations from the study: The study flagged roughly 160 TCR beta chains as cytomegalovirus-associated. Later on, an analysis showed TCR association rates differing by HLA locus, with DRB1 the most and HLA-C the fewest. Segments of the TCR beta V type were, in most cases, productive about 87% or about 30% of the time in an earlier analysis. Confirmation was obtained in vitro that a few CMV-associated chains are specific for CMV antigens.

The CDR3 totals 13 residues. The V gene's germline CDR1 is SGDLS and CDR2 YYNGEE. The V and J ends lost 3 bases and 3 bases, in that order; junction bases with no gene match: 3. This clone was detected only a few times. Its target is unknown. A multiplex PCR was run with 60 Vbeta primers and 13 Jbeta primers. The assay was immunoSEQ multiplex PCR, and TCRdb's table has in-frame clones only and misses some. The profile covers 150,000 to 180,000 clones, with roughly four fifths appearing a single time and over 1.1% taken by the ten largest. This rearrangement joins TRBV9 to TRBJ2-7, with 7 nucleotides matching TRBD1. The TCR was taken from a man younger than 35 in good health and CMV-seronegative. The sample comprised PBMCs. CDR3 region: CASSEGGIYEQYF. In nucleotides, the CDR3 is TGTGCCAGCAGCGAAGGGGGCATCTACGAGCAGTACTTC.